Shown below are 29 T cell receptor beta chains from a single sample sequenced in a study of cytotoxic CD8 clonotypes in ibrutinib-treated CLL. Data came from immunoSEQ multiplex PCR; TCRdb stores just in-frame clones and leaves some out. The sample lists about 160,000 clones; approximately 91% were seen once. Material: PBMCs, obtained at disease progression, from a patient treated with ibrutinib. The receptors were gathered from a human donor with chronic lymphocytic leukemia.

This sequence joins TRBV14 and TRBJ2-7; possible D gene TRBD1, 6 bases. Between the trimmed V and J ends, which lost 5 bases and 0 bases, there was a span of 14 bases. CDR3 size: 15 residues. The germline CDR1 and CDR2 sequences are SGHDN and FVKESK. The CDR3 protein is CASSATGTPSYEQYF. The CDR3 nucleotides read TGTGCCAGCAGCGCCACCGGGACACCCTCCTACGAGCAGTACTTC.

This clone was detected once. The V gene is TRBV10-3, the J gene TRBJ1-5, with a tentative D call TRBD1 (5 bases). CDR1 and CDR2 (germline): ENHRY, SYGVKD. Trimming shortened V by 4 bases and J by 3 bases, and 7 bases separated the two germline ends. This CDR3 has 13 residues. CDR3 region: CAISGGVNQPQHF. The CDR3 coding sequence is TGTGCCATCAGTGGGGGGGTCAATCAGCCCCAGCATTTT.

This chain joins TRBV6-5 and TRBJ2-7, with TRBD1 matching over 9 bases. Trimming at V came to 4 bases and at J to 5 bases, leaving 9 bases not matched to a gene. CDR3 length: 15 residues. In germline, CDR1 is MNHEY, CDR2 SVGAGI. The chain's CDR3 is CASSSTGQGTNEQYF. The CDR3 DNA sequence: TGTGCCAGCAGTTCGACCGGACAGGGGACCAACGAGCAGTACTTC.

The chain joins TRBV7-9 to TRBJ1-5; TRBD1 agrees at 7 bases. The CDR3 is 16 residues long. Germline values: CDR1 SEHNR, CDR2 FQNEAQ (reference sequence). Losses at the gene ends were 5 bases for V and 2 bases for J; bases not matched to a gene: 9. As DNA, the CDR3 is TGTGCCAGCAGCAGAGGGGGACAGAGCGGCAATCAGCCCCAGCATTTT. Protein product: CASSRGGQSGNQPQHF.

Here the CDR3 DNA reads TGTGCCAGCAGCCTCTTCAGTAGCGGGAGTGGTTACACCGGGGAGCTGTTTTTT. Amino acids: CASSLFSSGSGYTGELFF. This chain uses TRBV7-6 with TRBJ2-2; the match to TRBD2 covers 9 bases. Germline CDR1 is SGHVS and CDR2 is FNYEAQ. The V gene end was trimmed by 5 bases and the J gene end by 3 bases; junction bases not matched to a gene: 13. The CDR3 consists of 18 residues.

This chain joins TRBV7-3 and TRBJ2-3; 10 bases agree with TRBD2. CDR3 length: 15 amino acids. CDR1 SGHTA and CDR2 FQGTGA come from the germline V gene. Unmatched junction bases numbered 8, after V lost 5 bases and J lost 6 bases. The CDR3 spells CASSRTSGNRDTQYF. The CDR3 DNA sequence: TGTGCCAGCAGCCGGACTAGCGGCAACCGGGATACGCAGTATTTT.

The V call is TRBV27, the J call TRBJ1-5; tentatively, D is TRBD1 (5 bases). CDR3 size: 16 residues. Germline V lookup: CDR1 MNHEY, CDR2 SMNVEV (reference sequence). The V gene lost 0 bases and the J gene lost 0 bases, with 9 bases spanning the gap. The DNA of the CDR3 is TGTGCCAGCAGTTTATCGAAGGGGAATAGCAATCAGCCCCAGCATTTT. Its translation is CASSLSKGNSNQPQHF.

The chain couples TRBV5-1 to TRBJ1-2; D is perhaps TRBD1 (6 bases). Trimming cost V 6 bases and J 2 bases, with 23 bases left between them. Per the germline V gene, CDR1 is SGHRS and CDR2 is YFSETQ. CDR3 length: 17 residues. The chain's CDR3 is CASTWQEGGTLNYGYTF. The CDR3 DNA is TGCGCCAGCACCTGGCAGGAGGGGGGGACATTAAACTATGGCTACACCTTC. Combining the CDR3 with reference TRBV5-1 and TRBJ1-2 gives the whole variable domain KAGVTQTPRYLIKTRGQQVTLSCSPISGHRSVSWYQQTPGQGLQFLFEYFSETQRNKGNFPGRFSGRQFSNSRSEMNVSTLELGDSALYLCASTWQEGGTLNYGYTFGSGTRLTVV.

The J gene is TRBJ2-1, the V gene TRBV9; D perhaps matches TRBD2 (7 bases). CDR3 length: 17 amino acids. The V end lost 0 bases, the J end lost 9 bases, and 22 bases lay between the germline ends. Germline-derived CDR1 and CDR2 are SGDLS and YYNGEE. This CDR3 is CASSVAHLLQGGSEQFF. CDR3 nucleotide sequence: TGTGCCAGCAGCGTAGCTCACCTACTACAGGGAGGGAGTGAGCAGTTCTTC.

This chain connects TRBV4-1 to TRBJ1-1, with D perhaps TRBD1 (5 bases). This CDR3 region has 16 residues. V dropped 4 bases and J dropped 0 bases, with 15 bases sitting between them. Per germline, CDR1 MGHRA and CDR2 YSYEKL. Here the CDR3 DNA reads TGCGCCAGCAGCCGTTTTGCGGGACGGATGAACACTGAAGCTTTCTTT. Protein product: CASSRFAGRMNTEAFF.

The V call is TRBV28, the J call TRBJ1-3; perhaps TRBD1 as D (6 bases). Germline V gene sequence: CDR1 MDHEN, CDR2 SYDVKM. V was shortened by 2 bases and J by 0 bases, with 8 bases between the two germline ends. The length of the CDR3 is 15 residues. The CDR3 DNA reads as TGTGCCAGCAGTTTAGGACAGATCTCTGGAAACACCATATATTTT. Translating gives CASSLGQISGNTIYF.

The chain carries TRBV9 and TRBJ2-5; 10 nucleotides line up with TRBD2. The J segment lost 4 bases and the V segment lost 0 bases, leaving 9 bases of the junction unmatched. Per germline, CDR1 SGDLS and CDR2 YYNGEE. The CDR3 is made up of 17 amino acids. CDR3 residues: CASSVGIAGGLGETQYF. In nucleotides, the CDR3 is TGTGCCAGCAGCGTAGGGATAGCGGGAGGCTTGGGAGAGACCCAGTACTTC.

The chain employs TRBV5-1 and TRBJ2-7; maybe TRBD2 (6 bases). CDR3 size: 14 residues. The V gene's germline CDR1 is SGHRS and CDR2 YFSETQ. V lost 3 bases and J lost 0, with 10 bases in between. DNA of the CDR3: TGCGCCAGCAGCTACAGCGGGCCCTCCTACGAGCAGTACTTC. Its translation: CASSYSGPSYEQYF. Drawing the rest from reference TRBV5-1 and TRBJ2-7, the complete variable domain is KAGVTQTPRYLIKTRGQQVTLSCSPISGHRSVSWYQQTPGQGLQFLFEYFSETQRNKGNFPGRFSGRQFSNSRSEMNVSTLELGDSALYLCASSYSGPSYEQYFGPGTRLTVT.

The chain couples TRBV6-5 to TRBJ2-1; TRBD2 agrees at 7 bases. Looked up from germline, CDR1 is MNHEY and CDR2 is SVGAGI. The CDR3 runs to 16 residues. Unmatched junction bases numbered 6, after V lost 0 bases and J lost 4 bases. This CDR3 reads CASSYSILATYNEQFF. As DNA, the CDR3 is TGTGCCAGCAGTTACTCGATACTAGCGACTTACAATGAGCAGTTCTTC.

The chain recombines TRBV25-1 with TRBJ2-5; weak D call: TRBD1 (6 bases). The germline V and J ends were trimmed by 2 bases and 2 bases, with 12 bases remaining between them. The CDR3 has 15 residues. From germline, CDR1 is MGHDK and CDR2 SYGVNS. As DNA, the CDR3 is TGTGCCAGCAGTGAAGGGGCAGGGGTGCAAGAGACCCAGTACTTC. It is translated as CASSEGAGVQETQYF.

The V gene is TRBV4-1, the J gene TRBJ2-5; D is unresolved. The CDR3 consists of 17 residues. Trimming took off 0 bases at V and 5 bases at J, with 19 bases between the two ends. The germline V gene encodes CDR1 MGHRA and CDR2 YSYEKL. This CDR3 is CASSQDLLRIGFETQYF. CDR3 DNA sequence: TGCGCCAGCAGCCAAGACTTGCTGAGGATCGGTTTTGAGACCCAGTACTTC.

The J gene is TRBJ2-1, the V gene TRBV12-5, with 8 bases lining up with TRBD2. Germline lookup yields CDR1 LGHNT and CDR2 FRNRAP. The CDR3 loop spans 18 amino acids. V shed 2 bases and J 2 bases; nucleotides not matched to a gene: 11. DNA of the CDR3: TGTGCTAGTGGTTTGTCAACTAGCGGCTCGATTACCTACAATGAGCAGTTCTTC. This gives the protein CASGLSTSGSITYNEQFF.

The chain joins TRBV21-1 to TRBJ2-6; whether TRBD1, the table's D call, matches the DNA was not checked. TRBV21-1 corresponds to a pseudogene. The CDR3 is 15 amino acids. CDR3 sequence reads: CASRQTYSGANVLTF. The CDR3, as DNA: TGTGCCAGTAGACAGACTTACTCTGGGGCCAACGTCCTGACTTTC.

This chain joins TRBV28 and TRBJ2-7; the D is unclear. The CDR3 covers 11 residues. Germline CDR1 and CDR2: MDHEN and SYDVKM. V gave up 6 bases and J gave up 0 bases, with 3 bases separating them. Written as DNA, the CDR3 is TGTGCCAGCAGGCACTCCTACGAGCAGTACTTC. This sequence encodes CASRHSYEQYF.

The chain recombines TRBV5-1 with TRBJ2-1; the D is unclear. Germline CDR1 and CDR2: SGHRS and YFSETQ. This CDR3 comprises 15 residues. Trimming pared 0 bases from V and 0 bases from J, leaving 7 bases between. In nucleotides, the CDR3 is TGCGCCAGCAGCTTGGACGGAGACTCCTACAATGAGCAGTTCTTC. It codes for CASSLDGDSYNEQFF.

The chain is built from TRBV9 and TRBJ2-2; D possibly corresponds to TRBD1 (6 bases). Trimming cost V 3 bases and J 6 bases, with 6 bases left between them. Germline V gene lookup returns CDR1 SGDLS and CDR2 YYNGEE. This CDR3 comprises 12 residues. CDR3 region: CASSEGAGELFF. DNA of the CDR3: TGTGCCAGCAGCGAGGGGGCCGGGGAGCTGTTTTTT.

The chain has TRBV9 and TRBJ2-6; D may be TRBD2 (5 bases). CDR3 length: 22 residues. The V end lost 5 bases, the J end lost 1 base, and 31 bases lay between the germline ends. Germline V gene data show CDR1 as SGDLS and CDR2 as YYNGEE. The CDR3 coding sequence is TGTGCCAGCAGTCCCCTCCCCGGGATCTCACGTACTATGGCGTCTGGGGCCAACGTCCTGACTTTC. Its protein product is CASSPLPGISRTMASGANVLTF.

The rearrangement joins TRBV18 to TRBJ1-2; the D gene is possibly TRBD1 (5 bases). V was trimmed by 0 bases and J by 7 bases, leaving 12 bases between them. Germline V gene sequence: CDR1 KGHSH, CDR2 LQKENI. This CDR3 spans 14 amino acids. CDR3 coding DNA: TGTGCCAGCTCACCACCAGGGGTTTCAGGTGGCTACACCTTC. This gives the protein CASSPPGVSGGYTF.

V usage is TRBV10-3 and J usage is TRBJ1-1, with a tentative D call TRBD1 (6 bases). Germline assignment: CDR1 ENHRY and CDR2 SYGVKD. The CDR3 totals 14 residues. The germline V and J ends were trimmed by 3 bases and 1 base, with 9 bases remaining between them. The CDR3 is CAISDDRRNTEAFF. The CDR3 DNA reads TGTGCCATCAGTGACGACAGGAGGAACACTGAAGCTTTCTTT.

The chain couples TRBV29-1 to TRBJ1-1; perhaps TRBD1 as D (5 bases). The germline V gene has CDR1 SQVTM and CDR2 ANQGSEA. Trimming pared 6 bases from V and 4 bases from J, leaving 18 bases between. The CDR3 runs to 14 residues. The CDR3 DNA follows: TGCAGCGTGGCTTTTACAGGCTGGGGCACTGAAGCTTTCTTT. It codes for CSVAFTGWGTEAFF. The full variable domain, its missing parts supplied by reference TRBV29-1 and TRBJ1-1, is SAVISQKPSRDICQRGTSLTIQCQVDSQVTMMFWYRQQPGQSLTLIATANQGSEATYESGFVIDKFPISRPNLTFSTLTVSNMSPEDSSIYLCSVAFTGWGTEAFFGQGTRLTVV.

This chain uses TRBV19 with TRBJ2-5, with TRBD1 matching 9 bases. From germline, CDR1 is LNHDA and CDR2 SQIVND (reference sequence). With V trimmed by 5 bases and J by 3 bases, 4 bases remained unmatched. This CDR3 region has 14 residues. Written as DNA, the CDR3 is TGTGCCAGTAGTGACAGGACAGGGGAAGAGACCCAGTACTTC. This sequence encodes CASSDRTGEETQYF.

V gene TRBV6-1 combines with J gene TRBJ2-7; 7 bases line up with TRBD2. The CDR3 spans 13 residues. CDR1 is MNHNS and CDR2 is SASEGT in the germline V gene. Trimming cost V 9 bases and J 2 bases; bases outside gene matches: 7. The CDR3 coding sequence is TGTGCCAGTGACATAGGGAGGGCCTACGAGCAGTACTTC. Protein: CASDIGRAYEQYF.

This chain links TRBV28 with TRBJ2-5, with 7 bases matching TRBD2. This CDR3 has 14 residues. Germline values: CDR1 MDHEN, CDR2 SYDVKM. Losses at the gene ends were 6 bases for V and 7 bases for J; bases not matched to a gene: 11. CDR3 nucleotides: TGTGCCAGCAGGCCTAGCGGAGGTTCATGGACCCAGTACTTC. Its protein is CASRPSGGSWTQYF.

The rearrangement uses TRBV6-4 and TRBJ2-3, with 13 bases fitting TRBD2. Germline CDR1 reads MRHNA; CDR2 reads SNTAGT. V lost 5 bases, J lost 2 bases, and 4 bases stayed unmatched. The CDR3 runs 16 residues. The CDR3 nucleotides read TGTGCCAGCAGTCTGGGGACTAGCGGGAACACAGATACGCAGTATTTT. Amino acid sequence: CASSLGTSGNTDTQYF.